Listed here are 3 T cell receptor beta chains from one sample, sequenced in a study of response to subunit inactivated influenza vaccine. MiXCR was run by TCRdb on the RT-PCR reads, yielding one entry per CDR3 protein. Altogether about 500,000 distinct CDR3 sequences are present, approximately 16% being singletons, with the ten largest covering approximately 3%. Source: CD4+ T cells sorted from PBMCs, taken around 25 months after vaccination. Receptors originate from a man aged 50 to 75 who received an inactivated influenza vaccine.

This chain uses TRBV5-1 with TRBJ2-1, with 12 nucleotides matching TRBD2. The CDR3 runs to 15 residues. Germline lookup yields CDR1 SGHRS and CDR2 YFSETQ. V trimming: 1 base; J trimming: 9 bases; junction bases outside the gene matches: 5. In nucleotides, the CDR3 is TGCGCCAGCAGCTTGAGACTAGCGGGAGTAGGTGAGCAGTTCTTC. Protein: CASSLRLAGVGEQFF. The variable domain in full, completed from reference TRBV5-1 and TRBJ2-1, reads KAGVTQTPRYLIKTRGQQVTLSCSPISGHRSVSWYQQTPGQGLQFLFEYFSETQRNKGNFPGRFSGRQFSNSRSEMNVSTLELGDSALYLCASSLRLAGVGEQFFGPGTRLTVL.

This chain connects TRBV27 to TRBJ1-6; D unresolved. The CDR3 consists of 15 residues. The germline V gene has CDR1 MNHEY and CDR2 SMNVEV (reference sequence). Trimming took 6 bases from V and 8 from J, leaving 17 bases between them. DNA for the CDR3: TGTGCCAGCAGCACCGACCCTCTGGGGTATTCACCCCTCCACTTT. Protein: CASSTDPLGYSPLHF.

This clonotype was counted a few times. The chain has TRBV5-1 and TRBJ2-2, with D unresolved. The CDR3 contains 15 residues. Germline V gene data show CDR1 as SGHRS and CDR2 as YFSETQ. The V end lost 1 base, the J end lost 4 bases, and 11 bases lay between the germline ends. DNA for the CDR3: TGCGCCAGCAGCTTGACGAATAGAGGCACCGGGGAGCTGTTTTTT. Translating gives CASSLTNRGTGELFF.